This T cell receptor beta chain was identified in a study of T-cell memory formation after mild COVID-19 (TCRdb year 2021). Study-level background: Most TCR sequence clusters were specific to one of the two donors. The cohort comprised two young, previously healthy adult volunteers, one female and one male. In a couple of donors, T-cell clones that expanded and contracted after mild COVID-19 were tracked by sequencing TCRalpha and TCRbeta repertoires over time. The full study reports these points: The study included only a couple of mild cases, and larger cohorts that include severe cases with pre-infection samples were judged to be necessary. SARS-CoV-2 specificity was not confirmed for the second-wave clones peaking on day 37. From day 15 to 85, contracting clones showed balanced CD4/CD8 phenotypes, whereas a second wave of clones that expanded from day 15 to 37 leaned towards CD4+. Contracting CD4+ clones were found mainly in CM and EM memory subsets, while CD8+ clones were enriched in EMRA. The detection of some responding clones in pre-infection memory suggests that pre-existing cross-reactive memory T cells joined the SARS-CoV-2 response.

This clonotype is deemed medium-sized (0.01 to 0.1%). No antigen is known for it. No qualities accompany the bases; no much larger clone lies one base away. The sequencer listed for this sample is Illumina NovaSeq 6000. Using 5'RACE with constant-segment primers, TCRalpha and TCRbeta cDNA libraries were constructed, with sample barcodes and unique molecular identifiers added in the process. Trizol reagent was used to extract RNA from every sample. Libraries were amplified in two PCR steps, with a second sample barcode and Illumina TruSeq adapters added in the second step. Libraries were sequenced on an Illumina NovaSeq with 2 x 150 bp paired-end reads. The authors' pipeline ran thus. Demultiplexing of reads and collapsing into UMI-guided consensus sequences were performed with migec v1.2.7. Using mixcr v2.1.11, UMI consensuses were aligned to TRA and TRB V and J templates and then assembled into clonotypes. A clonotype was counted as expanded or contracted only when both edgeR and NoisET called the clonotype significant, with the noise models trained on biological replicates. For edgeR calls, the thresholds were a false discovery rate-adjusted p below 0.01 and a log2 fold-change of 1. As an exploratory analysis of dynamics, PCA with hierarchical clustering was applied to max-normalized trajectories of the 1000 most abundant clonotypes. Separately sequenced CD4+ and CD8+ repertoires were used to assign a CD4 or CD8 phenotype to each responding clone. The raw public reads went through TCRdb reprocessing: fastp at Q25, MiXCR clone calling, in-frame beta chains kept. Entries that share a CDR3 protein sequence are merged under the most common genes and DNA. Here the V and J calls rest on TCRdb's processing, not on the authors' analysis. Across this sample there are 150,000 to 200,000 distinct CDR3 sequences, with approximately 10% seen only once. The top ten hold 3.8% of the sample.

Ficoll-Paque density gradient centrifugation was used to isolate PBMCs. The CDR3 holds 14 amino acids from the cysteine to the phenylalanine. Just the 42-base CDR3 DNA is kept, in frame starting at base 1. In the germline V gene, CDR1 corresponds to SQVTM and CDR2 to ANQGSEA. The junction carries 14 bases between V and J, which are trimmed by 4 bases and 3 bases respectively. The source material was PBMCs or a T cell subset sorted from them (not recorded which). The chain is encoded by TRBV29-1 joined to TRBJ2-3; the D segment could be TRBD2, given 6 matching bases. The source of this sequence is a man aged 18-30 years who had mild COVID-19 (a few samples of this study predate the infection). The sample titles of this study are shuffled in the database, so cell type and time point are left out; the donor was told from shared clones. The CDR3 protein: CSVGISGRTDTQYF. The nucleotides are TGCAGCGTTGGAATTAGCGGAAGGACAGATACGCAGTATTTT.